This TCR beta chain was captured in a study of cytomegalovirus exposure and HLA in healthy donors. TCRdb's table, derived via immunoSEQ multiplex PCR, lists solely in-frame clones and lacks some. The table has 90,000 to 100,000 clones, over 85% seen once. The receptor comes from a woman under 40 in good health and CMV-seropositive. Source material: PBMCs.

The CDR3 DNA reads as TGTGCCAGCAGCTTTTCTTCTATGGAGACCCAGTACTTC. Translation: CASSFSSMETQYF. The chain couples TRBV7-3 to TRBJ2-5; D is ambiguous. CDR3 length: 13 residues. From germline, CDR1 is SGHTA and CDR2 FQGTGA. V was clipped by 3 bases and J by 5 bases, with 10 bases between them.